The T cell receptor (beta chain) described here comes from a study of blood T cell repertoires in COVID-19. The CDR3 contains 15 residues. The germline gives CDR1 MNHEY, CDR2 SMNVEV (reference sequence). V was pared by 4 bases and J by 5 bases, with 17 bases between. Some clones are missing from TCRdb's copy, which holds only in-frame ones; the method was immunoSEQ multiplex PCR. The sample lists 200,000 to 250,000 clones, approximately 81% seen once, with 18% in the top ten. The receptor comes from a woman of 80 years or more with active or convalescent COVID-19. Sequencing was performed on peripheral blood. The chain employs TRBV27 and TRBJ1-2, with D perhaps matching TRBD1 (5 bases). The CDR3 DNA is TGTGCCAGCAGTTCCATCCAGGGAGGCGGTTATGGCTACACCTTC. Protein product: CASSSIQGGGYGYTF.